The present T cell receptor (beta chain) was sequenced within a study of blood T cells in healthy people across ages. The study's findings and limits: Greater diversity and more naive CD4+ cells were seen in long-lived donors than in aged donors.

A second PCR of roughly 7 to 11 cycles used a sample-barcoded 5' primer and a J-beta primer mix. The template-switch adaptor was a 5' adaptor with 12 random nucleotides. It tagged each cDNA molecule. CDR3-containing paired-end reads numbering at least 2.5 million came from each sample. MiXCR, applied by TCRdb to the 5' RACE reads, yields one record per CDR3 protein. The sample consists of around 870,000 distinct CDR3 sequences, 29% of them appearing once. This clonotype has a handful of counts. The antigen remains unidentified. The CDR3 length is 16 residues. With V trimmed by 2 bases and J by 4 bases, 7 bases remained unmatched. Germline assignment: CDR1 LGHNA and CDR2 YSLEER.

The sequenced material came from blood. J is TRBJ1-2 and V is TRBV4-3; TRBD1 agrees at 10 bases. The sequence derives from a woman older than 75 in good health. The CDR3: CASSQSSWTGGYGYTF. The CDR3, as DNA: TGCGCCAGCAGCCAATCCTCCTGGACAGGGGGCTATGGCTACACCTTC.